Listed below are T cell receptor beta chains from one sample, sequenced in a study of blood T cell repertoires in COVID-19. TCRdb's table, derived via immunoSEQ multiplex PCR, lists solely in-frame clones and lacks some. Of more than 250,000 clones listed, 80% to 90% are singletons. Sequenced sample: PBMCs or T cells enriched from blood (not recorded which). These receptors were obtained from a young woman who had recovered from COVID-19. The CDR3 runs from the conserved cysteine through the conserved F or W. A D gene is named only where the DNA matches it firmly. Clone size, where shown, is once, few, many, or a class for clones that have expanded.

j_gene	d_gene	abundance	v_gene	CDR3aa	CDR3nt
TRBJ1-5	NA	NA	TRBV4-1	CASSQEYGDQPQHF	TGCGCCAGCAGCCAAGAATACGGGGATCAGCCCCAGCATTTT
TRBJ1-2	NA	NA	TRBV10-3	CASGIDGYTF	TGTGCCAGCGGGATTGATGGCTACACCTTC
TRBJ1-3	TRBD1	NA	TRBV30	CAWSETTGGSSGNTIYF	TGTGCCTGGAGTGAGACGACAGGGGGCAGCTCTGGAAACACCATATATTTT
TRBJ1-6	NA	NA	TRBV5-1	CASSLDENSPLHF	TGCGCCAGCAGCTTGGACGAGAATTCACCCCTCCACTTT
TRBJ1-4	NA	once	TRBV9	CASTRTREGEKLFF	TGTGCCAGCACCAGAACAAGGGAGGGAGAAAAACTGTTTTTT
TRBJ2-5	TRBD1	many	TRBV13	CASSFGQGEETQYF	TGTGCCAGCAGCTTCGGGCAGGGGGAAGAGACCCAGTACTTC
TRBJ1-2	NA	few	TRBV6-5	CASKRLGDSNYGYTF	TGTGCCAGCAAGAGGCTGGGGGACTCTAACTATGGCTACACCTTC
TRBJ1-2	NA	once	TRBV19	CASTPGSIYGYTF	TGTGCCAGTACTCCCGGGTCCATCTATGGCTACACCTTC
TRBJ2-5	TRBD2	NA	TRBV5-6	CASSSRLAGLQETQYF	TGTGCCAGCAGCTCTAGACTAGCGGGCCTCCAAGAGACCCAGTACTTC
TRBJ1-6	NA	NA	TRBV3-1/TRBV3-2	CASSKSGDDNSPLHF	TGTGCCAGCAGCAAAAGCGGGGACGATAATTCACCCCTCCACTTT
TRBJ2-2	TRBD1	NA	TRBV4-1	CASSQNRGQVRELFF	TGCGCCAGCAGCCAAAACAGGGGACAAGTCCGGGAGCTGTTTTTT
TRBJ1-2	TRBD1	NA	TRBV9	CASSPVGGADGYTF	TGTGCCAGCAGCCCAGTAGGGGGCGCGGATGGCTACACCTTC
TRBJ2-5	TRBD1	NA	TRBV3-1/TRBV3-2	CASSQDHRGETQYF	TGTGCCAGCAGCCAAGATCACAGGGGAGAGACCCAGTACTTC
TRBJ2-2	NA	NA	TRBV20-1	CSASHPGRGPTGELFF	TGCAGTGCTAGTCACCCGGGCAGGGGACCTACCGGGGAGCTGTTTTTT
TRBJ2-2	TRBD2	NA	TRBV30	CAWRAGLAGASNTGELFF	TGTGCCTGGAGAGCGGGACTAGCGGGGGCTAGCAACACCGGGGAGCTGTTTTTT
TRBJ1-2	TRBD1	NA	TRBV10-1	CASSDRTGLGGYTF	TGCGCCAGCAGTGATAGGACAGGGCTAGGGGGCTACACCTTC
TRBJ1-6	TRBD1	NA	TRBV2	CASERDSQYSPLHF	TGTGCCAGCGAGAGGGACAGTCAATATTCACCCCTCCACTTT
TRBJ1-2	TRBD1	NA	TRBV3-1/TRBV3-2	CASSQDLTGSYYGYTF	TGTGCCAGCAGCCAAGATCTGACAGGGTCGTACTATGGCTACACCTTC
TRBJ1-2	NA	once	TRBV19	CASSIGDSFYGYTF	TGTGCCAGTAGTATAGGCGACAGCTTCTATGGCTACACCTTC
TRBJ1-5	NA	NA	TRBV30	CAWSVLWGSNQPQHF	TGTGCCTGGAGTGTACTGTGGGGCAGCAATCAGCCCCAGCATTTT
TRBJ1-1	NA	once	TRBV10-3	CAISAGQNTEAFF	TGTGCCATCAGTGCTGGCCAGAACACTGAAGCTTTCTTT
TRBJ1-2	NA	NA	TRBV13	CASSLGRRGYGYTF	TGTGCCAGCAGCTTAGGTCGCAGGGGTTATGGCTACACCTTC
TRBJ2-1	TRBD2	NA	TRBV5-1	CASSLAGTSGRGARNEQFF	TGCGCCAGCAGCTTGGCAGGGACTAGCGGGAGAGGCGCGAGAAATGAGCAGTTCTTC
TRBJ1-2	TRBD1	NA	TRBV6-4	CASSAGGADYGYTF	TGTGCCAGCAGTGCAGGGGGCGCGGACTATGGCTACACCTTC
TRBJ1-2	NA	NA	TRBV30	CAWTIPSAGGLYGYTF	TGTGCCTGGACCATCCCTTCGGCAGGCGGGCTCTATGGCTACACCTTC
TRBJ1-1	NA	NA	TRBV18	CASSPIGEGGTEAFF	TGTGCCAGCTCACCAATCGGGGAGGGGGGAACTGAAGCTTTCTTT
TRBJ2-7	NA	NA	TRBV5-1	CASSLRARDYEQYF	TGCGCCAGCAGCTTAAGAGCGAGAGATTACGAGCAGTACTTC
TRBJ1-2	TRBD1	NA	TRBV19	CASSIGTGANYGYTF	TGTGCCAGTAGTATAGGGACAGGGGCGAACTATGGCTACACCTTC
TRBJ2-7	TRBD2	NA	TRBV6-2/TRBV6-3	CASSYPAGKTYEQYF	TGTGCCAGCAGTTACCCAGCGGGAAAGACCTACGAGCAGTACTTC
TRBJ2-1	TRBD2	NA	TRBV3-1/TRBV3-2	CASRRGSGDVQFF	TGTGCCAGCAGAAGGGGTAGCGGGGACGTTCAGTTCTTC
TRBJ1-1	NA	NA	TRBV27	CASSWRGNTEAFF	TGTGCCAGCAGTTGGAGAGGGAACACTGAAGCTTTCTTT
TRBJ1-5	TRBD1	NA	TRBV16	CASSPFRRGANQPQHF	TGTGCCAGCAGCCCATTTCGCAGGGGGGCCAATCAGCCCCAGCATTTT
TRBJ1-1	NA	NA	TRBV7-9	CASSWGAEAFF	TGTGCCAGCAGCTGGGGGGCTGAAGCTTTCTTT
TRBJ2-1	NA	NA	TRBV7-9	CASSLWANEQFF	TGTGCCAGCAGCTTATGGGCTAATGAGCAGTTCTTC
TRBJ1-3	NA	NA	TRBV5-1	CASSLTTISPTGNTIYF	TGCGCCAGCAGCTTAACAACCATCTCCCCCACTGGAAACACCATATATTTT
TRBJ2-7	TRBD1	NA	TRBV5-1	CASSGQGYEQYF	TGCGCCAGCAGCGGACAGGGGTACGAGCAGTACTTC
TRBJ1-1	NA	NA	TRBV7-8	CASSHTTTATTEAFF	TGTGCCAGCAGCCACACCACGACTGCTACGACTGAAGCTTTCTTT
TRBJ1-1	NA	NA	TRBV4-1	CASSQSRQAFF	TGCGCCAGCAGCCAAAGCAGGCAAGCTTTCTTT
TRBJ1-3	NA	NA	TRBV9	CASSPQGNFGNTIYF	TGTGCCAGCAGCCCGCAGGGAAACTTTGGAAACACCATATATTTT
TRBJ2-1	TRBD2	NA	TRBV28	CASSFFSGYNEQFF	TGTGCCAGCAGTTTCTTTAGCGGGTACAATGAGCAGTTCTTC
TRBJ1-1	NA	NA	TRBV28	CASSEGVGAFF	TGTGCCAGCAGTGAGGGGGTTGGGGCTTTCTTT
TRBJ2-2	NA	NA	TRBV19	CASMEQTDTGELFF	TGTGCCAGTATGGAACAGACCGACACCGGGGAGCTGTTTTTT
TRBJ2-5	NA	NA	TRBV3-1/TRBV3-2	CASRGGLWGGETQYF	TGTGCCAGCAGGGGCGGATTGTGGGGAGGAGAGACCCAGTACTTC
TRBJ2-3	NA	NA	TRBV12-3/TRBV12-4	CASSLLTRDTQYF	TGTGCCAGCAGTTTATTGACTAGAGATACGCAGTATTTT
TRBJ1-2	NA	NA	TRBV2	CASSEVLVPYDYGYTF	TGTGCCAGCAGTGAAGTTTTAGTGCCCTATGACTATGGCTACACCTTC
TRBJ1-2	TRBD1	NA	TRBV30	CAWTAGQGKTNYGYTF	TGTGCCTGGACCGCGGGACAGGGGAAAACTAACTATGGCTACACCTTC